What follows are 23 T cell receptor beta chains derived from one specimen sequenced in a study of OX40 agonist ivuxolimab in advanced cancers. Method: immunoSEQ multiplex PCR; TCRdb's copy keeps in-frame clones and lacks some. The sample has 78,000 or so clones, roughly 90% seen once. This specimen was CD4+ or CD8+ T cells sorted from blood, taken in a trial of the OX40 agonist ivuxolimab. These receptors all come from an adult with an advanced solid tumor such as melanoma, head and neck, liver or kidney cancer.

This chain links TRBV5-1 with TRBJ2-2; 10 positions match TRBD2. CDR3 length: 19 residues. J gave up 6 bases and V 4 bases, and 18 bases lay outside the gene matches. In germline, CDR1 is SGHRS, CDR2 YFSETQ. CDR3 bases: TGCGCCAGCAGCCTACCGGAGCGGCTAGCGGGGGACGGTGCCGGGGAGCTGTTTTTT. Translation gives CASSLPERLAGDGAGELFF.

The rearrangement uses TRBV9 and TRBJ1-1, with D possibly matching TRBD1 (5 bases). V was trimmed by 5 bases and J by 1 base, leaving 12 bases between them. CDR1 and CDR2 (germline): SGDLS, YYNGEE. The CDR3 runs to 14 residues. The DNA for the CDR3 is TGTGCCAGCAGAGAATCTACAGGGAACACTGAAGCTTTCTTT. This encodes CASRESTGNTEAFF.

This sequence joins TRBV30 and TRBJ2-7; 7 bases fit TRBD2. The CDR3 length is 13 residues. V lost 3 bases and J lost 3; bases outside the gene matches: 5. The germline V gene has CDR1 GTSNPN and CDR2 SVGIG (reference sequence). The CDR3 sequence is CAWRGGSGYEQYF. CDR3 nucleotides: TGTGCCTGGAGGGGGGGGAGCGGCTACGAGCAGTACTTC.

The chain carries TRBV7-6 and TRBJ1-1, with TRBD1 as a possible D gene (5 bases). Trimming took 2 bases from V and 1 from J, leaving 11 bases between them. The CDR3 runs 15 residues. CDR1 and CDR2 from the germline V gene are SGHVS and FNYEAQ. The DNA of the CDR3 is TGTGCCAGCAGCTTACCGGGGGACGGGAACACTGAAGCTTTCTTT. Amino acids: CASSLPGDGNTEAFF.

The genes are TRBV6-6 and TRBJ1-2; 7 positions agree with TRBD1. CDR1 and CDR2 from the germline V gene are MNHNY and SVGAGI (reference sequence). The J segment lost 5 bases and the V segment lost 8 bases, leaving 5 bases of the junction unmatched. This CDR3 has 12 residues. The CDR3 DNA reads TGTGCCAGCTCTACAGGGGAATATGGCTACACCTTC. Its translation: CASSTGEYGYTF.

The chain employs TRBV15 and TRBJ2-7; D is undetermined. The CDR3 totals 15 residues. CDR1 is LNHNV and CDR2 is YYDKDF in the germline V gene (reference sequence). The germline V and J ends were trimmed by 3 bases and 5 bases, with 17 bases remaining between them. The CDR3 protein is CATSSLPEVAHEQYF. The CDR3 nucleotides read TGTGCCACCAGCAGTCTCCCCGAGGTAGCCCACGAGCAGTACTTC.

CDR3 sequence (DNA): TGTGCCAGCAGCTTAGTTGCGGGGGGGGTTGATACGCAGTATTTT. It encodes CASSLVAGGVDTQYF. The chain combines TRBV7-8 with TRBJ2-3; TRBD2 aligns across 9 bases. Germline V gives CDR1 SGHVS, CDR2 FQNEAQ. The junction had 5 bases not matched to a gene; V was cut back by 1 base and J by 6 bases. CDR3 length: 15 amino acids.

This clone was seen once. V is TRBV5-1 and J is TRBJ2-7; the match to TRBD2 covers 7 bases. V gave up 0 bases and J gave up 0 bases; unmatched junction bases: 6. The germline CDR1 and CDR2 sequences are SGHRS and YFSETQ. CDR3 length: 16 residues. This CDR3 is CASSLGGTGGSYEQYF. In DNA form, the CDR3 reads TGCGCCAGCAGCTTGGGCGGGACGGGGGGCTCCTACGAGCAGTACTTC.

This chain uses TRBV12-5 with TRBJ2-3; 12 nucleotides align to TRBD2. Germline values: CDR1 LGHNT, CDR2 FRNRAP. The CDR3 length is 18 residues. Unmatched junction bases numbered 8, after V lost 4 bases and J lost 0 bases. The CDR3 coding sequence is TGTGCTAGTGGTTCCGGACTAGCGGGGAATTCTAGCACAGATACGCAGTATTTT. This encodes CASGSGLAGNSSTDTQYF.

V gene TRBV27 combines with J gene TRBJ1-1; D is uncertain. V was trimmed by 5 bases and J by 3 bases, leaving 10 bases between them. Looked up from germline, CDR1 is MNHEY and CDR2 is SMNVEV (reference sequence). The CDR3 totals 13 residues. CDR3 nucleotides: TGTGCCAGCAGTGTAGGGATTGACACTGAAGCTTTCTTT. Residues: CASSVGIDTEAFF.

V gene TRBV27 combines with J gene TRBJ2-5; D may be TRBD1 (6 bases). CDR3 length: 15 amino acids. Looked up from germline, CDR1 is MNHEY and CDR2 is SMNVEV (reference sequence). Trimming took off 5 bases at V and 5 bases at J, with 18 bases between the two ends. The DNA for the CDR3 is TGTGCCAGCAGTCTTACTAGTGGGGGCTGGGAGACCCAGTACTTC. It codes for CASSLTSGGWETQYF.

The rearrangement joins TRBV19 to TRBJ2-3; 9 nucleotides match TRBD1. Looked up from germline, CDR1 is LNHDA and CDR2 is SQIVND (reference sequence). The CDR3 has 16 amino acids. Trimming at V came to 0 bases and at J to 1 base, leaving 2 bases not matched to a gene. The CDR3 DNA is TGTGCCAGTAGTATAGACAGGACAGGGGGCACAGATACGCAGTATTTT. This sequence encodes CASSIDRTGGTDTQYF.

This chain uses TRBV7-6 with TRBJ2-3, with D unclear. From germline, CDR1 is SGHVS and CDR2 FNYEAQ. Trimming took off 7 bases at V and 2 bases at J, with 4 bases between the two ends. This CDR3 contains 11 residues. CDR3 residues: CASTNTDTQYF. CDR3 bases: TGTGCCAGCACTAACACAGATACGCAGTATTTT. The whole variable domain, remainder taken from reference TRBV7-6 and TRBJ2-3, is GAGVSQSPRYKVTKRGQDVALRCDPISGHVSLYWYRQALGQGPEFLTYFNYEAQQDKSGLPNDRFSAERPEGSISTLTIQRTEQRDSAMYRCASTNTDTQYFGPGTRLTVL.

CDR3 loop: CASSSGHGNTEAFF. The DNA for the CDR3 is TGTGCCAGCAGTTCGGGACACGGGAACACTGAAGCTTTCTTT. The chain joins TRBV27 to TRBJ1-1; tentative D call: TRBD1 (6 bases). This CDR3 contains 14 residues. Germline V lookup: CDR1 MNHEY, CDR2 SMNVEV (reference sequence). V dropped 4 bases and J dropped 1 base, with 10 bases sitting between them.

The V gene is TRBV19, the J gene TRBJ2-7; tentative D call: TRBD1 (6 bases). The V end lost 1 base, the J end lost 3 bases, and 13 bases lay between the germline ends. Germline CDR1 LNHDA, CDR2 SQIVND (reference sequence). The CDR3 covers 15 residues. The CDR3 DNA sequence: TGTGCCAGTAGTATAGGTCGACAGGTGCTCTACGAGCAGTACTTC. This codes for CASSIGRQVLYEQYF.

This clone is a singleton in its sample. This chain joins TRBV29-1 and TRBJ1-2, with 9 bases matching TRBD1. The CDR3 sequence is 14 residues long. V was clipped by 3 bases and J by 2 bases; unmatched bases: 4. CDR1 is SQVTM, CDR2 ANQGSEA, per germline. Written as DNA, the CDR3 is TGCAGCGTTGAGGGGACAGGGAACAACTATGGCTACACCTTC. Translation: CSVEGTGNNYGYTF.

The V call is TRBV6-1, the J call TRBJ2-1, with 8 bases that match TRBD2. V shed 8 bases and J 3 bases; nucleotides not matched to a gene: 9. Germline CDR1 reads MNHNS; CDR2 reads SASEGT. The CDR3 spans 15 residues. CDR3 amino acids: CASGDGTSGYNEQFF. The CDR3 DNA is TGTGCCAGCGGAGATGGGACTAGTGGCTACAATGAGCAGTTCTTC.

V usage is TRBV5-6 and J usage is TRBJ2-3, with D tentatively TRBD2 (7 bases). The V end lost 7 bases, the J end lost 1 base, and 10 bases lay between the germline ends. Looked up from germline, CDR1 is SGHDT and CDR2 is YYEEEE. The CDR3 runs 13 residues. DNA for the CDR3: TGTGCCAGCGGGGGGGCCGGCACAGATACGCAGTATTTT. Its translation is CASGGAGTDTQYF. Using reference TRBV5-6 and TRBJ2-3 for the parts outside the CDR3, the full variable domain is DAGVTQSPTHLIKTRGQQVTLRCSPKSGHDTVSWYQQALGQGPQFIFQYYEEEERQRGNFPDRFSGHQFPNYSSELNVNALLLGDSALYLCASGGAGTDTQYFGPGTRLTVL.

The CDR3 loop reads CASSYVGETEAFF. In DNA form, the CDR3 reads TGTGCCAGCAGTTACGTGGGTGAAACTGAAGCTTTCTTT. The chain couples TRBV6-5 to TRBJ1-1; D is undetermined. The CDR3 extends over 13 amino acids. The V end was cut by 2 bases, the J end by 5 bases, with 9 bases between. Germline values: CDR1 MNHEY, CDR2 SVGAGI.

This CDR3 is CASSMAGWESYNSPLHF. CDR3 coding DNA: TGTGCCAGTAGTATGGCAGGGTGGGAATCCTATAATTCACCCCTCCACTTT. The chain employs TRBV19 and TRBJ1-6; perhaps TRBD1 as D (5 bases). This CDR3 has 17 amino acids. Trimming cost V 3 bases and J 1 base, with 13 bases left between them. Germline lookup yields CDR1 LNHDA and CDR2 SQIVND (reference sequence).

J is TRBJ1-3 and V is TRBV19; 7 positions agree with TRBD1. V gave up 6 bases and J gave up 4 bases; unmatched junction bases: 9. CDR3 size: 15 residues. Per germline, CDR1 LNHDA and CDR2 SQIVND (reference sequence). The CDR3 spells CASSFDREEGNTIYF. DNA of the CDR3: TGTGCCAGTAGCTTCGACAGGGAGGAGGGAAACACCATATATTTT.

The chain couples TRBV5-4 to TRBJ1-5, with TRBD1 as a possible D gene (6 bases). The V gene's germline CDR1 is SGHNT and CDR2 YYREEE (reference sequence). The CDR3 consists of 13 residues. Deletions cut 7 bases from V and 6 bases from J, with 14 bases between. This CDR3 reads CASLWGRCQPQHF. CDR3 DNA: TGTGCCAGCTTGTGGGGGCGATGTCAGCCCCAGCATTTT.

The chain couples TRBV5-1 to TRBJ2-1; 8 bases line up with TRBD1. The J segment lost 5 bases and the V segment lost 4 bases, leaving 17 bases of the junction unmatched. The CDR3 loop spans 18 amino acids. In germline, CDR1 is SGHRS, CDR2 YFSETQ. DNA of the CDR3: TGCGCCAGCAGCCCTCCCAGGACAGGGCAACTCGGGAACAATGAGCAGTTCTTC. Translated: CASSPPRTGQLGNNEQFF.